Listed here are 27 T cell receptor beta chains from one sample, sequenced in a study of immune characterization of retroperitoneal liposarcoma. TCRdb reprocessed the PCR reads with MiXCR, giving one entry per CDR3 protein. The sample holds 2,000 to 2,500 distinct CDR3 sequences, about a third seen once. Sequenced: tumor tissue. These receptor sequences come from a male donor with retroperitoneal liposarcoma.

In the case of this clonotype: One junction end disagrees with the germline gene, perhaps due to a read error. The genes are TRBV12-3 or TRBV12-4 and TRBJ2-5, with 9 bases aligning to TRBD1. The CDR3 is 11 amino acids. CDR3 nucleotide sequence: TGTGCCAGCAGTACCGGACAGGGGCGGTTCTTC. Protein: CASSTGQGRFF.

Within the sample, this clonotype is medium-sized. This chain uses TRBV6-5 with TRBJ2-3; maybe TRBD2 (6 bases). The J call is uncertain, as TRBJ2-5 better fits the DNA end. CDR1 and CDR2 from the germline V gene are MNHEY and SVGAGI. The CDR3 is 17 residues long. The CDR3 region is CASSYVSPASRGETQYF. CDR3 DNA: TGTGCCAGCAGTTACGTTTCCCCCGCCTCGCGGGGAGAGACCCAGTACTTC.

The chain links TRBV6-5 to TRBJ2-5; TRBD2 agrees at 11 bases. The J call may be faulty, since TRBJ2-7 better matches the DNA end. CDR1 and CDR2 from the germline V gene are MNHEY and SVGAGI. CDR3 length equals 14 residues. The DNA for the CDR3 is TGTGCCAGCAGTTCTAGCGGGAGGATATACGAGCAGTACTTC. Its protein is CASSSSGRIYEQYF.

This clonotype occurred a few times. This chain uses TRBV6-1 with TRBJ2-1, with unresolved D. The assigned J gene may be wrong: the sequence end matches TRBJ2-7 better. This CDR3 has 11 amino acids. Germline CDR1 and CDR2: MNHNS and SASEGT. The CDR3 region has the DNA TGTGCCAGTGGAAGCTCCTACGAGCAGTACTTC. Its translation is CASGSSYEQYF.

This clonotype was counted a few times. The gene calls are TRBV24-1 and TRBJ2-2; D call uncertain. Per germline, CDR1 KGHDR and CDR2 SFDVKD. This CDR3 has 13 amino acids. Trimming stripped 7 bases from V and 6 bases from J, with 11 bases between. This CDR3 is CATSALGPGELFF. For the CDR3, the DNA is TGTGCCACCAGCGCCCTAGGACCCGGGGAGCTGTTTTTT.

This chain joins TRBV10-2 and TRBJ2-5; D is unclear. TRBJ2-7 matches the DNA end more closely, so the J call is doubtful. The CDR3 length is 13 residues. Per germline, CDR1 WSHSY and CDR2 SAAADI. CDR3: CASSDYQFGEQYF. CDR3 sequence (DNA): TGCGCCAGCAGTGATTACCAGTTCGGCGAGCAGTACTTC.

V and J are TRBV27 and TRBJ2-7; 8 positions match TRBD1. CDR3 length: 18 residues. Germline CDR1 MNHEY, CDR2 SMNVEV (reference sequence). The V segment lost 5 bases and the J segment 2 bases; nucleotides outside the gene matches: 17. The CDR3 sequence: CASSRTHGTGLKPYEQYF. The CDR3 DNA reads as TGTGCCAGCAGTAGGACTCACGGGACAGGCTTGAAACCCTACGAGCAGTACTTC.

Within the sample, this clonotype is large. CDR3 nucleotide sequence: TGTGCCAGCAGTGAACGGGAGCAAGAGACCCAGTACTTC. Translated, it gives CASSEREQETQYF. The chain employs TRBV6-1 and TRBJ2-5, with D possibly being TRBD2 (6 bases). Germline lookup yields CDR1 MNHNS and CDR2 SASEGT. V was pared by 2 bases and J by 2 bases, with 6 bases between. The CDR3 consists of 13 residues.

A few counts support this clonotype. V usage is TRBV27 and J usage is TRBJ2-1, with 9 bases identical to TRBD1. The germline V gene encodes CDR1 MNHEY and CDR2 SMNVEV (reference sequence). The V and J ends lost 6 bases and 9 bases, in that order; junction bases with no gene match: 9. The CDR3 spans 14 residues. The CDR3 sequence: CASREYRGPGEQFF. CDR3 in DNA: TGTGCCAGCAGAGAGTACAGGGGGCCCGGTGAGCAGTTCTTC.

As to this clonotype: This clone may be a read error of a much larger clone one base away. DNA of the CDR3: TGTGCCAGCAGTGAACTAGCGGGAGGGTACAATGAGCAGTGCTTC. This sequence encodes CASSELAGGYNEQCF. J is TRBJ2-1 and V is TRBV6-1; 12 nucleotides align to TRBD2. The germline V gene has CDR1 MNHNS and CDR2 SASEGT. This CDR3 has 15 amino acids.

There are a few counts of this clonotype. J is TRBJ1-1 and V is TRBV6-5; TRBD1 matches 7 bases. The CDR3 is made up of 17 amino acids. Per germline, CDR1 MNHEY and CDR2 SVGAGI. With 5 bases clipped from V and 1 base from J, the junction kept 13 bases outside the gene matches. CDR3 amino acids: CASSKRATGVRNTEAFF. DNA for the CDR3: TGTGCCAGCAGTAAAAGGGCCACAGGGGTGAGGAACACTGAAGCTTTCTTT.

The chain links TRBV6-1 to TRBJ2-4; a weak D match, TRBD2 (5 bases). The V and J ends lost 6 bases and 1 base respectively, with 19 bases between them. The germline gives CDR1 MNHNS, CDR2 SASEGT. The CDR3 loop spans 17 amino acids. CDR3 sequence: CASRAYSGLEAKNIQYF. CDR3 sequence (DNA): TGTGCCAGCAGGGCCTACTCCGGACTCGAGGCCAAAAACATTCAGTACTTC.

This clonotype is classed as large. The chain combines TRBV27 with TRBJ2-1; D may be TRBD2 (5 bases). This CDR3 is 14 amino acids long. V was trimmed by 3 bases and J by 5 bases, leaving 11 bases between them. Germline-derived CDR1 and CDR2 are MNHEY and SMNVEV (reference sequence). For the CDR3, the DNA is TGTGCCAGCAGTTTTTTGGGAGAGAACAATGAGCAGTTCTTC. Amino acids: CASSFLGENNEQFF.

This clonotype was seen a few times. The genes are TRBV6-1 and TRBJ2-1; 9 bases fit TRBD1. The J call may be mistaken, given a closer DNA end match to TRBJ2-7. CDR1 and CDR2 (germline): MNHNS, SASEGT. This CDR3 is built from 14 residues. The CDR3 loop is CASREPGQGVEQYF. As DNA, the CDR3 is TGTGCCAGCAGGGAACCGGGACAGGGAGTCGAGCAGTACTTC.

This clonotype came up a few times. The chain employs TRBV5-4 and TRBJ2-1, with 15 nucleotides matching TRBD2. Germline loops: CDR1 SGHNT, CDR2 YYREEE (reference sequence). V trimming: 3 bases; J trimming: 4 bases; junction bases outside the gene matches: 8. The CDR3 runs to 18 residues. Here the CDR3 reads CASSYGLAGGGGYNEQFF. The DNA for the CDR3 is TGTGCCAGCAGCTATGGACTAGCGGGAGGGGGGGGATACAATGAGCAGTTCTTC. Based on the CDR3 plus reference TRBV5-4 and TRBJ2-1, the full variable domain is ETGVTQSPTHLIKTRGQQVTLRCSSQSGHNTVSWYQQALGQGPQFIFQYYREEENGRGNFPPRFSGLQFPNYSSELNVNALELDDSALYLCASSYGLAGGGGYNEQFFGPGTRLTVL.

The table lists this clonotype with a few counts. The gene calls are TRBV27 and TRBJ2-5; no definite D call. V lost 1 base, J lost 2 bases, and 8 bases lay in between. The CDR3 covers 14 residues. CDR1 is MNHEY and CDR2 is SMNVEV in the germline V gene (reference sequence). The CDR3: CASSLWADQETQYF. The DNA for the CDR3 is TGTGCCAGCAGTTTATGGGCAGATCAAGAGACCCAGTACTTC.

The J gene is TRBJ2-3, the V gene TRBV12-3 or TRBV12-4; TRBD2 matches at 9 bases. TRBJ2-5 explains the end of the DNA better; the J call may be wrong. This CDR3 spans 14 amino acids. The CDR3 DNA follows: TGTGCCAGCAGCCGGACTAGCGTAGGGGAGACCCAGTACTTC. This gives the protein CASSRTSVGETQYF.

This clonotype was found a few times. V gene TRBV6-5 combines with J gene TRBJ2-2, with D tentatively TRBD2 (5 bases). This CDR3 has 14 amino acids. Germline CDR1 MNHEY, CDR2 SVGAGI. V lost 1 base and J lost 5, with 8 bases in between. The CDR3 DNA reads as TGTGCCAGCAGTTACTATCGGGGAACCGGGGAGCTGTTTTTT. Encoded protein: CASSYYRGTGELFF.

This sequence joins TRBV12-3 or TRBV12-4 and TRBJ2-1, with TRBD2 identical over 10 bases. With 2 bases clipped from V and 5 bases from J, the junction kept 0 bases outside the gene matches. The CDR3 totals 14 residues. The chain's CDR3 is CASSLLAGDNEQFF. CDR3 nucleotide sequence: TGTGCCAGCAGTTTACTAGCGGGAGACAATGAGCAGTTCTTC.

In its sample, this clonotype is medium-sized (0.01 to 0.1%). This sequence joins TRBV7-2 and TRBJ2-1; maybe TRBD2 (5 bases). V lost 5 bases and J 13 bases, leaving 15 bases between the germline ends. CDR1 is SGHTA, CDR2 FQGNSA, per germline. CDR3 length equals 12 residues. The CDR3 region has the DNA TGTGCCAGCAGCCCTCTATGGGAGACCCAGTTCTTC. Translation gives CASSPLWETQFF.

This clonotype was seen a handful of times. This sequence may be a read error, since a much larger clone differs from it by one base. The gene calls are TRBV6-5 and TRBJ2-1; D might be TRBD1 (5 bases). This CDR3 comprises 14 residues. V lost 2 bases and J 13 bases, leaving 18 bases between the germline ends. Germline V CDR1 and CDR2: MNHEY, SVGAGI. CDR3 sequence reads: CASSYGLGQETQFF. CDR3 nucleotides: TGTGCCAGCAGTTACGGCCTAGGACAAGAGACCCAGTTCTTC.

This clonotype is judged medium-sized. This chain uses TRBV6-6 with TRBJ2-3; TRBD2 might be the D (5 bases). The CDR3 covers 14 residues. The germline V gene has CDR1 MNHNY and CDR2 SVGAGI (reference sequence). Between the trimmed V and J ends, which lost 6 bases and 2 bases, there was a span of 12 bases. The CDR3 nucleotides are TGTGCCAGCAGCAACTCGGAGGCCACAGATACGCAGTATTTT. Translation: CASSNSEATDTQYF.

This clonotype showed up just once. The chain has TRBV27 and TRBJ2-5, with a tentative D call TRBD1 (6 bases). The end of the DNA is better explained by TRBJ2-1, so the J call may be wrong. The germline gives CDR1 MNHEY, CDR2 SMNVEV (reference sequence). There are 14 residues in the CDR3. The CDR3 region is CASSSPTDRPGQFF. For the CDR3, the DNA is TGTGCCAGCAGTTCCCCCACCGACAGGCCGGGGCAGTTCTTC.

The rearrangement links TRBV20-1 to TRBJ2-3; D may be TRBD1 or TRBD2 (6 bases each). The CDR3 is 14 amino acids. V was pared by 6 bases and J by 5 bases, with 18 bases between. The germline V gene encodes CDR1 DFQATT and CDR2 SNEGSKA (reference sequence). CDR3 nucleotide sequence: TGCAGTGCCCAAAAAGGGGGGCGCCGAGATACGCAGTATTTT. It yields the protein CSAQKGGRRDTQYF.

This clonotype has just a few counts. This rearrangement joins TRBV9 to TRBJ2-1; D remains unclear. The CDR3 is made up of 14 amino acids. The ends were cut back, 0 bases at V and 12 bases at J, with 16 bases in the middle. CDR1 is SGDLS, CDR2 YYNGEE, per germline. The CDR3, as DNA: TGTGCCAGCAGCGTAGCCGACACTCCTTTTGGGCAGTTCTTC. Translated, it gives CASSVADTPFGQFF.

This clonotype has just a few counts. J is TRBJ2-1 and V is TRBV27; 12 bases are shared with TRBD2. Germline V gene lookup returns CDR1 MNHEY and CDR2 SMNVEV (reference sequence). Trimming cost V 5 bases and J 15 bases; bases outside gene matches: 11. The length of the CDR3 is 14 residues. Here the CDR3 reads CASSPARTSGTLFF. The CDR3 DNA reads as TGTGCCAGCAGTCCCGCTCGGACTAGCGGGACTCTGTTCTTC.

Concerning this clonotype itself: This likely comes from a read error, as the CDR3 has no conserved phenylalanine or tryptophan at its end. Because the CDR3's place on the DNA is in doubt, the DNA is left out and the CDR3 is given as listed by TCRdb. The chain uses TRBV6-5 and TRBJ2-6; TRBD2, the table's D call, lacks a check against the DNA. The CDR3 totals 8 residues, both ends included. Germline V CDR1 and CDR2: MNHEY, SVGAGI. The CDR3 loop reads CASRAGTS.